This entry features one TCR beta chain sequence. The data belong to a study of blood T cells in healthy people across ages. Germline CDR1 SNHLY, CDR2 FYNNEI. The CDR3 is 13 amino acids. The V end lost 10 bases, the J end lost 0 bases, and 10 bases lay between the germline ends. Through a sample-barcoded 5' primer and a J-beta primer mix, a second PCR was run for 7 to 11 cycles. One entry per CDR3 protein results from TCRdb running MiXCR on the 5' RACE reads. The sample includes 650,000 to 950,000 distinct CDR3 sequences, roughly 44% of them seen just once. This sequence originates from a man in his 60s in good health. The genes are TRBV2 and TRBJ2-1; D is perhaps TRBD2 (5 bases). The sequenced sample was blood. For the CDR3, the DNA is TGTGCCACGGAGGTCAGCTCCTACAATGAGCAGTTCTTC. It is translated as CATEVSSYNEQFF.